This TCR beta chain came from a study of CD8 T cells in Susac syndrome. RNA, at about 0.45 to 1 ug, was reverse transcribed with random hexamers. MiXCR, applied by TCRdb to the immunoSEQ multiplex PCR reads, yields one record per CDR3 protein. The data contain roughly 180,000 distinct CDR3 sequences, about 93% of them singletons. Trimming stripped 3 bases from V and 1 base from J, with 13 bases between. In germline, CDR1 is SGHRS, CDR2 YFSETQ. The CDR3 totals 15 residues. Sequenced sample: CD4+ T cells from PBMCs. The source of this sequence is a human donor with Susac syndrome. The chain combines TRBV5-1 with TRBJ1-1; TRBD1 might be the D (5 bases). The CDR3 loop is CASSSRTTGNTEAFF. CDR3 DNA sequence: TGCGCCAGCAGCTCTAGGACCACAGGGAACACTGAAGCTTTCTTT.